This T cell receptor (beta chain) was identified during a study of Ad26.COV2.S vaccination and SARS-CoV-2 variants. Whole-study context: The trial was COV1001 and the donor's arm was Ad26.COV2.S. Ad26.COV2.S shots went into the muscle once or twice, 56 days apart.

Noted treatment: over 15 received Ad26.COV2.S at low or high dose, single or two shots; several received placebo; per-sample allocation not given. The study sampled participants on day 63 after the first vaccine or placebo injection. It was an adult aged 18-55 years in Boston who was the donor. Profiling relied on immunoSEQ multiplex PCR, and the TCRdb table lists in-frame clones only, not all of them. Counted here are about 400,000 clones, about nine tenths occurring once; the ten biggest clones make up over 1.5%. The CDR3 extends over 14 amino acids. With 4 bases clipped from V and 5 bases from J, the junction kept 4 bases outside the gene matches. Germline values: CDR1 SGHAT, CDR2 FQNNGV.

The TCR originated in a person aged 18-65 years who received the Ad26.COV2.S COVID-19 vaccine or a placebo. The chain joins TRBV11-2 to TRBJ2-2; TRBD1 matches 7 bases. The material sequenced was peripheral blood, taken in a trial of Ad26.COV2.S vaccine versus placebo. CDR3 coding DNA: TGTGCCAGCAGCTCCTACAGGGGAACCGGGGAGCTGTTTTTT. The encoded protein is CASSSYRGTGELFF. Supplemented by reference TRBV11-2 and TRBJ2-2, the full variable domain reads EAGVAQSPRYKIIEKRQSVAFWCNPISGHATLYWYQQILGQGPKLLIQFQNNGVVDDSQLPKDRFSAERLKGVDSTLKIQPAKLEDSAVYLCASSSYRGTGELFFGEGSRLTVL.